Shown below are 9 T cell receptor beta chains from a single sample sequenced in a study of blood T cell repertoires in COVID-19. Using immunoSEQ multiplex PCR, the repertoire was profiled, and TCRdb retains in-frame clones only, with some absent. The table records 200,000 to 250,000 clones, 92% of them present only once. Sequencing input: peripheral blood. All receptors come from a man in his 60s with COVID-19, enrolled during active disease.

The V call is TRBV4-1, the J call TRBJ2-7, with 9 bases fitting TRBD1. Germline V lookup: CDR1 MGHRA, CDR2 YSYEKL. With V trimmed by 4 bases and J by 1 base, 14 bases remained unmatched. This CDR3 region has 18 residues. The CDR3 reads CASSLSLPGQGPSYEQYF. The CDR3 coding sequence is TGCGCCAGCAGCCTTTCTCTTCCGGGACAGGGCCCTTCCTACGAGCAGTACTTC.

V and J are TRBV15 and TRBJ1-2; the match to TRBD1 covers 7 bases. The CDR3 is made up of 16 amino acids. V was clipped by 3 bases and J by 5 bases; unmatched bases: 12. CDR1 LNHNV and CDR2 YYDKDF come from the germline V gene (reference sequence). The CDR3 region is CATSRGGGQDGYGYTF. CDR3 bases: TGTGCCACCAGCAGGGGAGGAGGACAGGACGGGTATGGCTACACCTTC.

The rearrangement links TRBV25-1 to TRBJ2-1; 11 bases map to TRBD2. Germline CDR1 reads MGHDK; CDR2 reads SYGVNS. The CDR3 length is 17 residues. With 4 bases clipped from V and 6 bases from J, the junction kept 11 bases outside the gene matches. The CDR3 region is CASSATLISGRANEQFF. DNA of the CDR3: TGTGCCAGCAGTGCCACCCTGATTAGCGGGAGGGCCAATGAGCAGTTCTTC. Supplemented by reference TRBV25-1 and TRBJ2-1, the full variable domain reads EADIYQTPRYLVIGTGKKITLECSQTMGHDKMYWYQQDPGMELHLIHYSYGVNSTEKGDLSSESTVSRIRTEHFPLTLESARPSHTSQYLCASSATLISGRANEQFFGPGTRLTVL.

The J gene is TRBJ1-2, the V gene TRBV7-9; tentative D call: TRBD1 (6 bases). V was clipped by 4 bases and J by 6 bases, with 15 bases between them. Germline CDR1 is SEHNR and CDR2 is FQNEAQ (reference sequence). This CDR3 spans 14 amino acids. CDR3 DNA sequence: TGTGCCAGCAGCTCAAACCTGGGGGCTCATGGCTACACCTTC. Its protein is CASSSNLGAHGYTF.

The chain uses TRBV5-4 and TRBJ2-5; a weak D match, TRBD2 (6 bases). V was shortened by 4 bases and J by 3 bases, with 13 bases between the two germline ends. CDR1 and CDR2 (germline): SGHNT, YYREEE (reference sequence). This CDR3 spans 14 amino acids. For the CDR3, the DNA is TGTGCCAGCAGCAGCCCGGGGGTGGAAGAGACCCAGTACTTC. This encodes CASSSPGVEETQYF.

A remark on this clone: One end of the junction fails to match germline, which may point to a read error. Within the sample, other DNA sequences also encode this same CDR3. The V call is TRBV28, the J call TRBJ2-1; 11 bases are shared with TRBD2. CDR1 and CDR2 from the germline V gene are MDHEN and SYDVKM. This CDR3 is built from 16 residues. CDR3 coding DNA: TGTGCCAGTAGTTCCGTTACTAGCGGGAGTCTGAATGAGCAGTTCTTC. Translated, it gives CASSSVTSGSLNEQFF.

The chain employs TRBV18 and TRBJ2-2, with D perhaps matching TRBD1 (5 bases). This CDR3 spans 15 amino acids. Trimming removed 0 bases at V and 4 bases at J, with 9 bases between. The germline V gene has CDR1 KGHSH and CDR2 LQKENI. The CDR3 DNA is TGTGCCAGCTCACCACCGTCGACAGCCACCGGGGAGCTGTTTTTT. Residues: CASSPPSTATGELFF.

The genes are TRBV7-3 and TRBJ2-2; maybe TRBD1 (6 bases). CDR1 is SGHTA, CDR2 FQGTGA, per germline. The germline V and J ends were trimmed by 5 bases and 0 bases, with 10 bases remaining between them. The CDR3 is 15 amino acids. CDR3 sequence: CASSPWTANTGELFF. CDR3 DNA sequence: TGTGCCAGCAGCCCATGGACAGCGAACACCGGGGAGCTGTTTTTT. The variable domain in full, with the rest retrieved from reference TRBV7-3 and TRBJ2-2, is GAGVSQTPSNKVTEKGKYVELRCDPISGHTALYWYRQSLGQGPEFLIYFQGTGAADDSGLPNDRFFAVRPEGSVSTLKIQRTERGDSAVYLCASSPWTANTGELFFGEGSRLTVL.

This chain links TRBV5-1 with TRBJ1-1; a weak D match, TRBD1 (5 bases). The germline V gene has CDR1 SGHRS and CDR2 YFSETQ. The CDR3 consists of 15 residues. V was shortened by 5 bases and J by 3 bases, with 17 bases between the two germline ends. CDR3 sequence: CASRDAGLGDTEAFF. As DNA, the CDR3 is TGCGCCAGCAGGGATGCAGGGTTAGGGGACACTGAAGCTTTCTTT.